This T cell receptor beta chain comes out of a study of blood T cells in healthy people across ages. The individuals who served as donors were healthy Caucasians living in Russia, aged about 6 to 100. This CDR3 is built from 17 residues. Germline CDR1 DFQATT, CDR2 SNEGSKA (reference sequence). V was pared by 0 bases and J by 0 bases, with 7 bases of the junction left unmatched. Primers used in a second PCR of about 6 to 12 cycles were a sample-barcoded 5' primer and a J-beta primer mix. One entry per CDR3 protein, called by TCRdb with MiXCR from the 5' RACE reads. The sample records more than 1 million distinct CDR3 sequences, 35% to 50% being singletons.

The sequenced sample consisted of blood. The chain couples TRBV20-1 to TRBJ2-3, with 9 bases fitting TRBD2. This TCR came from a woman aged 55-69 years in good health. This chain's CDR3 is CSARDPSGRSSTDTQYF. The CDR3 DNA is TGCAGTGCTAGAGATCCAAGCGGGAGGTCGAGCACAGATACGCAGTATTTT.